The T cell receptor beta chain under discussion was sequenced for a study of CD8 T cell repertoires and HIV-1 epitope variants. About the research overall: T cells were stimulated with Twenty-five Gag and Nef peptides separately. 1M T cells were kept uncultured as a baseline. Epitopes were three Gag families plus Nef HW9 and YT9.

With respect to this clone: The antigen is unknown.

CDR3 length: 12 amino acids. Trimming took off 5 bases at V and 9 bases at J, with 11 bases between the two ends. The germline CDR1 and CDR2 sequences are SEHNR and FQNEAQ (reference sequence). On the immunoSEQ platform, TCR beta CDR3s were sequenced at survey depth. Some clones are missing from TCRdb's copy, which holds only in-frame ones; the method was immunoSEQ multiplex PCR. This table has 4,000 to 5,500 clones, approximately 72% appearing once. The sample consisted of cultured CD8+ T cells derived from PBMCs. The clonotype comes from a male donor with HIV. The chain employs TRBV7-9 and TRBJ2-1; possible D gene TRBD2, 6 bases. In DNA, the CDR3 is TGTGCCAGCAGCCCCACCGGGGGTGAGCAGTTCTTC. It translates to CASSPTGGEQFF. The variable domain in full, completed from reference TRBV7-9 and TRBJ2-1, reads DTGVSQNPRHKITKRGQNVTFRCDPISEHNRLYWYRQTLGQGPEFLTYFQNEAQLEKSRLLSDRFSAERPKGSFSTLEIQRTEQGDSAMYLCASSPTGGEQFFGPGTRLTVL.